This T cell receptor (beta chain) comes out of a study of T cell repertoires in cytomegalovirus infection. Study at large: HLA-B-restricted CMV epitopes that are well studied were used alongside recently identified HLA-C-restricted ones. Indications came from public TCR beta signatures; they pointed to CMV infection and to a matching HLA type. Whole-study results and caveats: Cumulative frequency of public TCR beta families picked out carriers of CMV plus the relevant HLA.

This clonotype has ten or more counts. Its antigen remains unknown. TCRdb itself ran the reads through MiXCR, one entry per CDR3 protein. The profile covers about a million distinct CDR3 sequences, with roughly a third appearing a single time and 13% taken by the ten largest. V was clipped by 5 bases and J by 8 bases; unmatched bases: 10. The CDR3 spans 15 residues. Germline loops: CDR1 MNHNS, CDR2 SASEGT. This TCR derives from a human donor in good health (CMV status not recorded). Some clones in this sample may be carry-over from other donors' samples. The genes are TRBV6-1 and TRBJ2-1; TRBD1 agrees at 9 bases. The input for sequencing was cultured CD8+ T cells from PBMCs, taken from culture after CMV antigen stimulation. The CDR3: CASSPPGQGAYEQFF. The CDR3, as DNA: TGTGCCAGCAGTCCCCCGGGACAGGGTGCCTATGAGCAGTTCTTC.